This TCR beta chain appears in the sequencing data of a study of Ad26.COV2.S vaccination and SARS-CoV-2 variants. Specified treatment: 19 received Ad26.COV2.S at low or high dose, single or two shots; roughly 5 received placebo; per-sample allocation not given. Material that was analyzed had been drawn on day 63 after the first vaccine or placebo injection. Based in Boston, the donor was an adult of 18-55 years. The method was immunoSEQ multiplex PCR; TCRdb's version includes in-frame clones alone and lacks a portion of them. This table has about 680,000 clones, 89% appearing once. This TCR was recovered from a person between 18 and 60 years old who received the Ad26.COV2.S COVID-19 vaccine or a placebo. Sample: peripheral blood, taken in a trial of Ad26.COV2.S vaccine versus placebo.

The DNA of the CDR3 is TGTGCCAGCAGTTTTAAGCGGGACGGCTACGAGCAGTACTTC. It is translated as CASSFKRDGYEQYF. The chain couples TRBV27 to TRBJ2-7; 7 bases match TRBD2. With 3 bases clipped from V and 3 bases from J, the junction kept 5 bases outside the gene matches. Germline V CDR1 and CDR2: MNHEY, SMNVEV (reference sequence). CDR3 length equals 14 residues.